This record looks at one T cell receptor beta chain sequence and its context. Its cognate antigen is unknown. Sequencing used immunoSEQ multiplex PCR; TCRdb keeps in-frame clones, though not all of them. Of some 52,000 clones in the sample, 75% to 80% were seen once. The data were taken from a study of vaccination effects on CD4 cells after COVID-19. Turning to the study itself: BNT162b2 vaccine or mRNA-1273 vaccine was given to participants in two doses. Findings and caveats of the study: The vaccine-induced clones of healthy vaccinees included only 1 of 255 that cross-reacted with common cold coronaviruses.

The ViraFEST assay expanded antigen-specific CD4+ T cells with viral peptide pools before sequencing. On roughly day 10 of culture, CD4+ T cells were separated out. Each vaccine recipient was nucleocapsid antibody negative and had no prior SARS-CoV-2 infection. Each well held 1.5 million to 2.5 million PBMC cultured with around 9.4 ug/ml peptides and roughly 11 IU/ml IL-2. On both days 3 and 7, half of the culture medium was replaced with IL-2 medium. CDR1 is SGHNT, CDR2 YYREEE, per germline (reference sequence). Unmatched junction bases numbered 7, after V lost 3 bases and J lost 5 bases. CDR3 size: 14 residues.

The sample consisted of CD4+ T cells from PBMCs cultured with HCoV-OC43 spike peptides, taken before COVID-19 vaccination. Subset of the sample: HCoV-OC43 spike overlapping peptide pool stimulation. The clonotype comes from a human donor who received a COVID-19 vaccine. This chain joins TRBV5-4 and TRBJ2-5, with TRBD1 matching over 7 bases. The CDR3 nucleotides read TGTGCCAGCAGCTCGACAGGGATGACGGAGACCCAGTACTTC. Amino acid sequence: CASSSTGMTETQYF.